This T cell receptor beta chain was recovered during a study of shared clonotypes between healthy human individuals. Terminally differentiated effector memory CD45RA+ cells were excluded by CCR7 positive selection of CD45RO-negative cells. Nashville, Tennessee was home to all donors, each a Caucasian adult. Sorted-subset replicate PCR reactions contained roughly 200 ng DNA, corresponding to some 29,000 T cell genomes. Profiled with immunoSEQ multiplex PCR; TCRdb holds only in-frame clones, not every one. The repertoire holds about 590,000 clones, with around 95% as singletons. Study-wide results and limits: Represented genetic and exposure-history diversity was restricted by having few donors. Clonotypes shared by all four donors outscored non-shared clonotypes in generation probability.

Points on this clone: Its antigen is unknown.

The sequence was collected from a woman aged 25-40 years in good health. The sequencing input was naive CD8+ T cells sorted from blood.

CDR3 amino acids: CASSGAEGRSYGYTF. The CDR3 nucleotides are TGTGCCAGCAGCGGGGCGGAGGGGCGAAGCTATGGCTACACCTTC. The chain has TRBV5-4 and TRBJ1-2, with D possibly matching TRBD1 (5 bases). Germline V gives CDR1 SGHNT, CDR2 YYREEE (reference sequence). With 4 bases removed from V and 4 bases from J, the gap between germline ends came to 17 bases. CDR3 size: 15 residues.